The 20 T cell receptor beta chains below come from one sample, sequenced in a study of cytomegalovirus exposure and HLA in healthy donors. The PCR had 60 Vbeta and 13 Jbeta primers. Some clones are missing from TCRdb's copy, which holds only in-frame ones; the method was immunoSEQ multiplex PCR. The sample lists roughly 100,000 clones, around 73% occurring once. The specimen was PBMCs. The receptors shown here come from a man aged 25-40 years in good health and CMV-seronegative.

The V gene is TRBV6-5, the J gene TRBJ1-5, with TRBD1 identical over 8 bases. The CDR3 sequence is 15 residues long. The trim removed 6 bases at V and 6 bases at J, leaving 10 bases unmatched. The germline V gene encodes CDR1 MNHEY and CDR2 SVGAGI. The chain's CDR3 is CASRQGQGSIQPQHF. For the CDR3, the DNA is TGTGCCAGCAGGCAAGGACAGGGTTCAATTCAGCCCCAGCATTTT.

V gene TRBV13 combines with J gene TRBJ2-7; TRBD1 is a possible D gene (6 bases). The germline V gene has CDR1 PRHDT and CDR2 FYEKMQ (reference sequence). Trimming shortened V by 0 bases and J by 2 bases, and 14 bases separated the two germline ends. This CDR3 has 16 residues. The CDR3 here is CASSLGLQGPTYEQYF. As DNA, the CDR3 is TGTGCCAGCAGCTTAGGCCTACAGGGTCCTACCTACGAGCAGTACTTC.

The chain employs TRBV28 and TRBJ2-5; no firm D call. CDR1 and CDR2 from the germline V gene are MDHEN and SYDVKM. Trimming removed 2 bases from V and 1 base from J, with 14 bases in between. This CDR3 has 16 residues. The CDR3 sequence: CASSLEVEQIQETQYF. CDR3 DNA sequence: TGTGCCAGCAGTTTAGAGGTAGAACAAATCCAAGAGACCCAGTACTTC. The variable domain in full, with the rest retrieved from reference TRBV28 and TRBJ2-5, is DVKVTQSSRYLVKRTGEKVFLECVQDMDHENMFWYRQDPGLGLRLIYFSYDVKMKEKGDIPEGYSVSREKKERFSLILESASTNQTSMYLCASSLEVEQIQETQYFGPGTRLLVL.

This chain links TRBV30 with TRBJ2-7; no definite D call. V was clipped by 1 base and J by 0 bases, with 10 bases between them. The germline V gene has CDR1 GTSNPN and CDR2 SVGIG (reference sequence). CDR3 length: 14 residues. CDR3 protein: CAWSATWSSYEQYF. The CDR3 coding sequence is TGTGCCTGGAGTGCTACATGGAGCTCCTACGAGCAGTACTTC.

V is TRBV30 and J is TRBJ1-1; 10 bases match TRBD1. J lost 5 bases, V lost 3 bases, and 3 bases had no gene match. CDR3 size: 13 residues. Germline V gene sequence: CDR1 GTSNPN, CDR2 SVGIG (reference sequence). CDR3 amino acids: CAWSRDRGTEAFF. DNA of the CDR3: TGTGCCTGGAGCCGGGACAGGGGAACTGAAGCTTTCTTT.

The rearrangement links TRBV5-1 to TRBJ2-3; no clear D. CDR1 is SGHRS and CDR2 is YFSETQ in the germline V gene. This CDR3 comprises 14 residues. V shed 6 bases and J shed 2 bases, with 13 bases lying between them. The CDR3 coding sequence is TGCGCCAGCACCCTGGCCGGAGCCACAGATACGCAGTATTTT. This sequence encodes CASTLAGATDTQYF.

The chain employs TRBV7-2 and TRBJ2-5; the match to TRBD1 covers 8 bases. With V trimmed by 5 bases and J by 3 bases, 8 bases remained unmatched. The CDR3 is 15 residues long. CDR1 is SGHTA and CDR2 is FQGNSA in the germline V gene. CDR3 nucleotide sequence: TGTGCCAGCAGCGAGACCGGGACAGGAAAAGAGACCCAGTACTTC. Translated: CASSETGTGKETQYF.

V usage is TRBV4-3 and J usage is TRBJ2-7, with 10 nucleotides matching TRBD2. Germline lookup yields CDR1 LGHNA and CDR2 YSLEER. CDR3 size: 15 residues. V lost 4 bases, J lost 7 bases, and 10 bases stayed unmatched. In nucleotides, the CDR3 is TGCGCCAGCAGCCCGGCCCTAGCGGGGGTGTGGGAGCAGTACTTC. Translated: CASSPALAGVWEQYF.

There are a few counts of this clone. The gene calls are TRBV4-1 and TRBJ1-1, with no clear D. V was shortened by 1 base and J by 1 base, with 7 bases between the two germline ends. Germline V gives CDR1 MGHRA, CDR2 YSYEKL. The CDR3 length is 14 residues. CDR3 region: CASSQAIWNTEAFF. The CDR3 DNA follows: TGCGCCAGCAGCCAAGCAATTTGGAACACTGAAGCTTTCTTT.

The chain is built from TRBV5-1 and TRBJ2-1; possibly TRBD1 for D (5 bases). The CDR3 loop spans 15 amino acids. In germline, CDR1 is SGHRS, CDR2 YFSETQ. Trimming stripped 0 bases from V and 1 base from J, with 8 bases between. This CDR3 reads CASSLEGLSYNEQFF. CDR3 coding DNA: TGCGCCAGCAGCTTGGAGGGGTTATCCTACAATGAGCAGTTCTTC. The full variable domain, in which reference TRBV5-1 and TRBJ2-1 provide the parts outside the CDR3, is KAGVTQTPRYLIKTRGQQVTLSCSPISGHRSVSWYQQTPGQGLQFLFEYFSETQRNKGNFPGRFSGRQFSNSRSEMNVSTLELGDSALYLCASSLEGLSYNEQFFGPGTRLTVL.

The V gene is TRBV6-5, the J gene TRBJ2-3; possibly TRBD1 for D (6 bases). CDR1 is MNHEY and CDR2 is SVGAGI in the germline V gene. Trimming took 5 bases from V and 5 from J, leaving 14 bases between them. The CDR3 has 14 amino acids. The CDR3 DNA follows: TGTGCCAGCAGTAGACAGGACCCACGAGATACGCAGTATTTT. Residues: CASSRQDPRDTQYF.

V and J are TRBV7-4 and TRBJ2-7; TRBD1 agrees at 10 bases. Germline V gene data show CDR1 as SGHVT and CDR2 as SQSDAQ. Trimming removed 5 bases from V and 0 bases from J; junction bases left unmatched: 10. CDR3 length equals 17 residues. CDR3 coding DNA: TGTGCCAGCAGCCCAAAGGGACAGGGGACTACCTCCTACGAGCAGTACTTC. Encoded protein: CASSPKGQGTTSYEQYF.

The gene calls are TRBV5-5 and TRBJ2-2, with D uncertain. The CDR3 covers 14 residues. Germline V gene data show CDR1 as SGHKS and CDR2 as YYEKEE (reference sequence). V was clipped by 4 bases and J by 5 bases, with 12 bases between them. For the CDR3, the DNA is TGTGCCAGCAGCACCCTTGCGTGGACCGGGGAGCTGTTTTTT. Its protein is CASSTLAWTGELFF. The full variable domain, in which reference TRBV5-5 and TRBJ2-2 provide the parts outside the CDR3, is DAGVTQSPTHLIKTRGQQVTLRCSPISGHKSVSWYQQVLGQGPQFIFQYYEKEERGRGNFPDRFSARQFPNYSSELNVNALLLGDSALYLCASSTLAWTGELFFGEGSRLTVL.

The chain is built from TRBV18 and TRBJ1-5; 9 bases fit TRBD1. The CDR3 is 17 amino acids. Germline assignment: CDR1 KGHSH and CDR2 LQKENI. V was clipped by 4 bases and J by 7 bases; unmatched bases: 14. CDR3 loop: CASSLDLRGQGEQPQHF. The CDR3 DNA is TGTGCCAGCTCACTAGATCTAAGGGGACAGGGTGAACAGCCCCAGCATTTT.

The chain is built from TRBV5-5 and TRBJ1-1; TRBD1 matches at 9 bases. Germline loops: CDR1 SGHKS, CDR2 YYEKEE (reference sequence). V shed 2 bases, J shed 4 bases, and the junction held 6 bases outside the gene matches. The CDR3 is 15 residues long. The CDR3 DNA reads TGTGCCAGCAGCTTAGCCGGGACAGGGACCACTGAAGCTTTCTTT. It specifies CASSLAGTGTTEAFF.

The gene calls are TRBV28 and TRBJ2-1; 10 positions agree with TRBD1. CDR1 is MDHEN and CDR2 is SYDVKM in the germline V gene. Germline trimming cut 4 bases from V and 3 bases from J; bases unmatched to any gene: 3. This CDR3 is built from 15 residues. DNA of the CDR3: TGTGCCAGCAGTTCCCGGACAGGGGGCTACAATGAGCAGTTCTTC. This sequence encodes CASSSRTGGYNEQFF.

This rearrangement joins TRBV5-6 to TRBJ1-6; 7 positions match TRBD1. CDR1 SGHDT and CDR2 YYEEEE come from the germline V gene. The junction had 14 bases not matched to a gene; V was cut back by 6 bases and J by 5 bases. The CDR3 covers 17 residues. CDR3 sequence (DNA): TGTGCCAGCAAATCCCTCAAACTTACAGGGGATAATTCACCCCTCCACTTT. This sequence encodes CASKSLKLTGDNSPLHF.

In nucleotides, the CDR3 is TGTGCCAGCACCCTCGGTGCAGCGGGGGGGCCAGATACGCAGTATTTT. As protein: CASTLGAAGGPDTQYF. The chain is built from TRBV5-8 and TRBJ2-3, with 10 bases aligning to TRBD2. The V gene end was trimmed by 6 bases and the J gene end by 4 bases; junction bases not matched to a gene: 11. This CDR3 contains 16 residues. Per the germline V gene, CDR1 is SGHTS and CDR2 is YDEGEE.

The chain is built from TRBV25-1 and TRBJ2-2; D gene uncertain. The V end lost 4 bases, the J end lost 2 bases, and 11 bases lay between the germline ends. In germline, CDR1 is MGHDK, CDR2 SYGVNS. This CDR3 contains 15 residues. The CDR3 region has the DNA TGTGCCAGCAGTGGTGTCTTTCCTAACACCGGGGAGCTGTTTTTT. It codes for CASSGVFPNTGELFF.

This clone was seen only a few times. The rearrangement joins TRBV9 to TRBJ2-7, with D possibly matching TRBD2 (6 bases). Germline V CDR1 and CDR2: SGDLS, YYNGEE. The CDR3 is 16 amino acids. V was pared by 0 bases and J by 3 bases, with 16 bases between. The CDR3 region is CASSVDGRDSVYEQYF. The CDR3 coding sequence is TGTGCCAGCAGCGTAGATGGGCGGGATTCCGTCTACGAGCAGTACTTC.